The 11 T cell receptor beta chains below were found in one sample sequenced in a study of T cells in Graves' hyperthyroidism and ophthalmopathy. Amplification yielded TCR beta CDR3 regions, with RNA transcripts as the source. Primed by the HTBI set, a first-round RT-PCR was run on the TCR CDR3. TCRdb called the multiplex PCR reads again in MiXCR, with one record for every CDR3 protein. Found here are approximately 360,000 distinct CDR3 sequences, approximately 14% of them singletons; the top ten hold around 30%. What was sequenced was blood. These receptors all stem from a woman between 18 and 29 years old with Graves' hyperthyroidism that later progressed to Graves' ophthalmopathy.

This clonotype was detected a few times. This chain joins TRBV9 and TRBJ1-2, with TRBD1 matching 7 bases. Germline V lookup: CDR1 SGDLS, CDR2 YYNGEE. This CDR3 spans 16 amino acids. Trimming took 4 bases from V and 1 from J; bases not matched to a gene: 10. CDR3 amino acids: CASSPGLPGGNYGYTF. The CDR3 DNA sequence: TGTGCCAGCAGCCCAGGCCTCCCAGGGGGTAACTATGGCTACACCTTC.

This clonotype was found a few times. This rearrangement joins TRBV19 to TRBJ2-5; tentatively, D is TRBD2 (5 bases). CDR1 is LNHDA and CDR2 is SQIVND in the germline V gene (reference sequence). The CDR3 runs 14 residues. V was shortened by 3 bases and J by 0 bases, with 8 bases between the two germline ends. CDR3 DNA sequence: TGTGCCAGTAGTATGAGGGCAGACCAAGAGACCCAGTACTTC. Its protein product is CASSMRADQETQYF.

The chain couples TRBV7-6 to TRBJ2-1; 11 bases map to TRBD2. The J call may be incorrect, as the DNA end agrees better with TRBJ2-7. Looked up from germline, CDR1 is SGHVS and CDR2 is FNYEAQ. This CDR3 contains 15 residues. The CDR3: CASSHGTSGYNEQYF. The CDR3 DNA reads TGTGCCAGCAGCCACGGGACTAGCGGTTACAATGAGCAGTACTTC.

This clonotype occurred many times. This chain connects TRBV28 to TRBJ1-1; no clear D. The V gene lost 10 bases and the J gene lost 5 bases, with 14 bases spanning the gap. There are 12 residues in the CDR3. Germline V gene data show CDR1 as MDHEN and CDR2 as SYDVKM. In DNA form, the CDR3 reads TGTGCCACCTCTAACCGGGGAACTGAAGCTTTCTTT. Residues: CATSNRGTEAFF.

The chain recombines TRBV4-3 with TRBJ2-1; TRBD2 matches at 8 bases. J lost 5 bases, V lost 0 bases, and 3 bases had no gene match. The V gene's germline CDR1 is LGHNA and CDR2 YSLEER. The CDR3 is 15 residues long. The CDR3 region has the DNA TGCGCCAGCAGCCAAGATGACGGGGGGGACAATGAGCAGTTCTTC. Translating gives CASSQDDGGDNEQFF.

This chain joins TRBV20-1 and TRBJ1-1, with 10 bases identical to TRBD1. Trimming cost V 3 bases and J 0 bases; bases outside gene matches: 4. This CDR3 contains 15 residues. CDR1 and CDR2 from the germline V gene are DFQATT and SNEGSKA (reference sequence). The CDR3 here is CSARGTGVMNTEAFF. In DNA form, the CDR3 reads TGCAGTGCTAGGGGGACAGGGGTTATGAACACTGAAGCTTTCTTT.

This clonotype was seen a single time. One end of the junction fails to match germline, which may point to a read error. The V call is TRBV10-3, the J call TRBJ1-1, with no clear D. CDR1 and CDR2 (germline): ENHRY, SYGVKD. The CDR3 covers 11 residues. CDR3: CSISDRTEAFF. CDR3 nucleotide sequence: TGTTCCATCAGTGATAGGACTGAAGCTTTCTTT.

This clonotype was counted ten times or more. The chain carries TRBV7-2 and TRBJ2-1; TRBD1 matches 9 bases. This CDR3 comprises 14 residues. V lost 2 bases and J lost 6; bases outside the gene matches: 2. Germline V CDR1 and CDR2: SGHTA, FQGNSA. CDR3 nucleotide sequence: TGTGCCAGCAGCTTAACGACAGGGGGCAATGAGCAGTTCTTC. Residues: CASSLTTGGNEQFF.

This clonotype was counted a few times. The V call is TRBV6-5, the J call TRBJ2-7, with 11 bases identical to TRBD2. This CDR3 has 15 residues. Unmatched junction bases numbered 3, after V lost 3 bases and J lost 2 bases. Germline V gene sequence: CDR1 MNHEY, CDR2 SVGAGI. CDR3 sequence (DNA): TGTGCCAGCAGTTATGAGACTAGCGGGACCTACGAGCAGTACTTC. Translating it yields CASSYETSGTYEQYF.

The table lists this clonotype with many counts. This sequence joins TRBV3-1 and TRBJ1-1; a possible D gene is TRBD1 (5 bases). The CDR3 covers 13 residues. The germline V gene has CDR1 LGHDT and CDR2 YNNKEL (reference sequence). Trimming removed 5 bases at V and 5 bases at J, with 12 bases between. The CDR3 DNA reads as TGTGCCAGCAGCACACACGAGGGGACTGAAGCTTTCTTT. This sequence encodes CASSTHEGTEAFF.

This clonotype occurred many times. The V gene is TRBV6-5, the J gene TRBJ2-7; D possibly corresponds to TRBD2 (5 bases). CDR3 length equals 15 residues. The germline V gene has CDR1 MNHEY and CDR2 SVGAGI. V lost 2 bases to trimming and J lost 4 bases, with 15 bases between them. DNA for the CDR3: TGTGCCAGCAGTTACGGCACGGCGGGTACGTACGAGCAGTACTTC. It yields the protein CASSYGTAGTYEQYF.